A selection of T cell receptor beta chains follows, all from one sample in a study of identifying expanded T cells in peripheral blood. Assay used: immunoSEQ multiplex PCR; TCRdb lists only in-frame clones, some missing. The sample shows over 100,000 clones, around 88% of them seen only once. Sequencing used blood. The receptors shown here come from a person aged 18-70 years in good health. Both conserved end residues are part of each CDR3. The order of the fields is clone size, V gene, D gene, J gene, CDR3 DNA, CDR3 protein. D genes are given only for firm matches. Not all rows give a size; the values are once, few, many and, for expanded clones, a class.

once	TRBV6-5	NA	TRBJ2-3	TGTGCCAGCAAGATGGTAGTTGGAGATACGCAGTATTTT	CASKMVVGDTQYF
NA	TRBV5-1	NA	TRBJ1-1	TGCGCCAGCAGCTTGGCCGTGGGAGCCACTGAAGCTTTCTTT	CASSLAVGATEAFF
NA	TRBV18	NA	TRBJ1-2	TGTGCCAGCTCACCAATTGTCACCCCAGGGACGGAGGATGGCTACACCTTC	CASSPIVTPGTEDGYTF
NA	TRBV28	TRBD1	TRBJ2-1	TGTGCCAGCACTTGGGGGACAGGAGCGAATGAGCAGTTCTTC	CASTWGTGANEQFF
NA	TRBV5-1	NA	TRBJ2-1	TGCGCCAGCAGCTTGGACCGAAACAATGAGCAGTTCTTC	CASSLDRNNEQFF
NA	TRBV4-1	TRBD2	TRBJ2-7	TGCGCCAGCAGCCAAGCAGGCCTAGCGGCTGTCTACGAGCAGTACTTC	CASSQAGLAAVYEQYF
few	TRBV7-2	TRBD1	TRBJ1-6	TGTGCCAGCAGCTTCCGGACAGGGAGGGATTCACCCCTCCACTTT	CASSFRTGRDSPLHF
NA	TRBV27	TRBD1	TRBJ2-7	TGTGCCAGCAGACTTAGGACAGGTCCCTACGAGCAGTACTTC	CASRLRTGPYEQYF
NA	TRBV12-1	NA	TRBJ2-1	TGTGCCAGCAGCTTTGCGCCAGTGGTAGCGGGGGACAATGAGCAGTTCTTC	CASSFAPVVAGDNEQFF
NA	TRBV5-1	TRBD1	TRBJ1-1	TGCGCCAGCAGCGCCGACTTACAGGGGGGTCTAAGGAACACTGAAGCTTTCTTT	CASSADLQGGLRNTEAFF
NA	TRBV10-3	NA	TRBJ2-7	TGTGCCATCCGACAGAACTACGAGCAGTACTTC	CAIRQNYEQYF
once	TRBV6-6	TRBD1	TRBJ2-5	TGTGCCAGCAGTACCCACAGGGGGCTGTGGGAGACCCAGTACTTC	CASSTHRGLWETQYF
NA	TRBV7-2	NA	TRBJ2-7	TGTGCCAGCGTCGAGACCTACGAGCAGTACTTC	CASVETYEQYF